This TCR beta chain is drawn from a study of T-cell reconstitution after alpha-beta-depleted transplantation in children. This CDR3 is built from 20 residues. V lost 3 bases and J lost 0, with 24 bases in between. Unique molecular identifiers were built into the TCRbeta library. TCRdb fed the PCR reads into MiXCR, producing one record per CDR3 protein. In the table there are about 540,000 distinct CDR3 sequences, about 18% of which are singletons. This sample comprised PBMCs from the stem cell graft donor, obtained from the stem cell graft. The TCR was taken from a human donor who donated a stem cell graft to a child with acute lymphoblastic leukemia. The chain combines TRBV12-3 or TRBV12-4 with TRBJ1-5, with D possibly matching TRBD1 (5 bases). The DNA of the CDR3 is TGTGCCAGCAGTTTTTTGGTTAGTAGGGGCTTAGAGTATAGCAATCAGCCCCAGCATTTT. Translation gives CASSFLVSRGLEYSNQPQHF.